This T cell receptor beta chain was obtained from a study of identical twins. Study results and limitations: Carriage of fewer insertions was seen in abundant cord blood beta clonotypes, whereas memory repertoires showed none. Where out-of-frame alpha sequences were twin-shared, they showed excess low generation probability.

No donor was unhealthy or non-Caucasian. This clonotype was detected only a few times. Its antigen remains unknown. The CDR3 runs to 14 residues. Germline V gene sequence: CDR1 ENHRY, CDR2 SYGVKD. V gave up 6 bases and J gave up 4 bases; unmatched junction bases: 4. TCRdb reprocessed the 5' RACE reads via MiXCR and lists one record per CDR3 protein. This table holds fewer than 500,000 distinct CDR3 sequences, 20% to 25% found once. These sequences were also reported in another study, on T cells expressing NK-cell markers. This second study notes: Sorting was restricted to alpha-beta TCR T cells by an anti-gamma-delta TCR antibody in several experiments.

Material: CD4+ T cells sorted from blood. The sequence was obtained from a woman younger than 35 in good health. The chain links TRBV10-3 to TRBJ2-3; the match to TRBD2 covers 10 bases. CDR3 sequence (DNA): TGTGCCATCAGCCCTAGCGGGAGCGCAGATACGCAGTATTTT. It yields the protein CAISPSGSADTQYF.